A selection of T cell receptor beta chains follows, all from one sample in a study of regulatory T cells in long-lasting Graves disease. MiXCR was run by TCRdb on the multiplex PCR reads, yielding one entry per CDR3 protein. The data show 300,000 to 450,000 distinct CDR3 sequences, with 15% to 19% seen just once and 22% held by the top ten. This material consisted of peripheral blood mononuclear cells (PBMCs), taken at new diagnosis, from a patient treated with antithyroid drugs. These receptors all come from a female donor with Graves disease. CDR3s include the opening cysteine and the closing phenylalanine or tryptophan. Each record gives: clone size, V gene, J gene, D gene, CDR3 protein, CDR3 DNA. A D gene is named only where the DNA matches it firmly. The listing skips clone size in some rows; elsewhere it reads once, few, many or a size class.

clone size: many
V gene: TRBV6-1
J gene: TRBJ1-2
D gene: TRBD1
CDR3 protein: CASRNRGNYGYTF
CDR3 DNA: TGTGCCAGCAGGAACAGGGGAAACTATGGCTACACCTTC

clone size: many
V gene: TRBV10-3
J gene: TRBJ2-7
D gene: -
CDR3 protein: CAIRKVAGQSGEQYF
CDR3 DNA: TGTGCCATCAGAAAGGTGGCAGGGCAATCCGGCGAGCAGTACTTC

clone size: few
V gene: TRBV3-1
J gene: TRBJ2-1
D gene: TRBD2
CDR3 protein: CASSHTSGRATSSYNEQFF
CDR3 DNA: TGTGCCAGCAGCCACACTAGCGGGAGGGCCACCAGCTCCTACAATGAGCAGTTCTTC

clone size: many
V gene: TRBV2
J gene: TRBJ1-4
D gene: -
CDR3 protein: CATAESERGSEKLFF
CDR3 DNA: TGTGCCACCGCCGAATCGGAGCGAGGAAGTGAAAAACTGTTTTTT

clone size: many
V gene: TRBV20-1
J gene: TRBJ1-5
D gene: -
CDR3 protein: CSAVSGDYTDTQHF
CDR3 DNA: TGCAGTGCGGTCAGCGGGGACTACACAGATACGCAGCATTTT

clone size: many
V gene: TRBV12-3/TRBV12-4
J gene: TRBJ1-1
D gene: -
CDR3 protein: CASSTTVNTEAFF
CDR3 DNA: TGTGCCAGCAGTACGACAGTGAACACTGAAGCTTTCTTT

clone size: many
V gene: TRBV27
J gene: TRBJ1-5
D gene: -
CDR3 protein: CASSLSGLGPQHF
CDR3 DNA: TGTGCCAGCAGTTTATCGGGACTCGGGCCCCAGCATTTT

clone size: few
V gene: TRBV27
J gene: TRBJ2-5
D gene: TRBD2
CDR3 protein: CASSLGLAGVQETLYF
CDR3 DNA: TGTGCCAGCAGTTTAGGGCTAGCGGGGGTACAAGAGACCCTGTACTTC

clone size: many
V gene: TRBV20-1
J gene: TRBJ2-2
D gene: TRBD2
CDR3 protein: CSAIAASGREGHTGELFF
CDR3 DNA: TGCAGTGCCATTGCCGCTAGCGGGAGAGAGGGGCACACCGGGGAGCTGTTTTTT

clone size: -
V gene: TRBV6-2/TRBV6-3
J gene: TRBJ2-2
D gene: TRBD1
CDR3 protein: CATMDRVTGELFF
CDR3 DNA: TGTGCCACCATGGACAGGGTCACCGGGGAGCTGTTTTTT

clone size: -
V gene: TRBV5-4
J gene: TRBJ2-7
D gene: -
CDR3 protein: CASSFTQGMDEQYF
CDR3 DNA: TGTGCCAGCAGCTTCACCCAGGGGATGGACGAGCAGTACTTC

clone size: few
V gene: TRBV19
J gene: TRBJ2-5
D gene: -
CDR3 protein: CATRMGRAPTQETQYF
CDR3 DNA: TGTGCCACCCGGATGGGCAGGGCACCAACTCAAGAGACCCAGTACTTC

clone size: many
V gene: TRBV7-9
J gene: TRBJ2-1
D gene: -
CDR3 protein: CATERVRSYNEQFF
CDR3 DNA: TGTGCCACCGAACGAGTCAGGTCCTACAATGAGCAGTTCTTC

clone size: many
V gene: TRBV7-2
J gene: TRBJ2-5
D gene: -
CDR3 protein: CASSLVQRLGSLQETQYF
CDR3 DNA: TGTGCCAGCAGCTTAGTCCAAAGACTGGGCTCCCTTCAAGAGACCCAGTACTTC

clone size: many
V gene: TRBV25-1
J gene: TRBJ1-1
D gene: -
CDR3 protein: CASSESNTEAFF
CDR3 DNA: TGTGCCAGCAGTGAATCGAACACTGAAGCTTTCTTT

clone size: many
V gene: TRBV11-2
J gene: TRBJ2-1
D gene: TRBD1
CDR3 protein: CASSLEDRVGEQFF
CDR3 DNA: TGTGCCAGCAGCTTAGAGGACAGGGTAGGGGAGCAGTTCTTC

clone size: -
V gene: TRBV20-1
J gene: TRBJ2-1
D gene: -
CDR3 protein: CSARDLIGFGSYNEQFF
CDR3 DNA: TGCAGTGCTAGAGATCTTATAGGGTTCGGCTCCTACAATGAGCAGTTCTTC

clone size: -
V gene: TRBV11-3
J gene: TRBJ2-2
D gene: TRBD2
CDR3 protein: CASRTSGTGELFF
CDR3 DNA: TGTGCCAGCAGGACTAGCGGGACCGGGGAGCTGTTTTTT

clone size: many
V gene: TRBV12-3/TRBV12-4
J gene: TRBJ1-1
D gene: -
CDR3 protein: CASSGRTGMAEAFF
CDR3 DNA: TGTGCCAGCAGTGGCCGGACCGGGATGGCTGAAGCTTTCTTT

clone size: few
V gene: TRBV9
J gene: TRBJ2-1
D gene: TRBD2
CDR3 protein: CASSVVSGGGPYNEQFF
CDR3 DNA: TGTGCCAGCAGCGTAGTATCGGGGGGGGGACCCTACAATGAGCAGTTCTTC

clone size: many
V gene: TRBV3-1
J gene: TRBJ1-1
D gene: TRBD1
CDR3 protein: CASSLQTGLAFF
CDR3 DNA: TGTGCCAGCAGCCTACAGACAGGGTTGGCTTTCTTT

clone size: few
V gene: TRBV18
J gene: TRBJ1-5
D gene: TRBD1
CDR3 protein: CASSPGQHSNQPQHF
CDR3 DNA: TGTGCCAGCTCACCGGGACAGCATAGCAATCAGCCCCAGCATTTT

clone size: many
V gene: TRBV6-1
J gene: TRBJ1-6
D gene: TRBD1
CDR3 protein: CASRPPGQSNSPLHF
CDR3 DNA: TGTGCCAGCAGGCCCCCGGGACAGTCCAATTCACCCCTCCACTTT

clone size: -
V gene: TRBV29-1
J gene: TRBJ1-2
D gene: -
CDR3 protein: CSVAEGPWGGYTF
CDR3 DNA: TGCAGCGTTGCCGAGGGCCCCTGGGGTGGCTACACCTTC

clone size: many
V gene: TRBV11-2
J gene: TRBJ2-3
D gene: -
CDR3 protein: CASSFPGSRTDTQYF
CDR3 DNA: TGTGCCAGCAGCTTCCCCGGTAGCCGCACAGATACGCAGTATTTT

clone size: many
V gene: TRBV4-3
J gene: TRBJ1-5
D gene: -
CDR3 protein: CASSQDGQRNQPQHF
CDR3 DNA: TGCGCCAGCAGCCAAGACGGGCAAAGAAATCAGCCCCAGCATTTT

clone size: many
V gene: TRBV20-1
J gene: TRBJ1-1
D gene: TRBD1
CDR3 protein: CSASPLRQGKFSMNTEAFF
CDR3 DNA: TGCAGTGCTAGTCCGTTGCGACAGGGGAAGTTTTCAATGAACACTGAAGCTTTCTTT

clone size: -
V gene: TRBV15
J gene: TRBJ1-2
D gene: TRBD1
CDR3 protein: CATSREGTAYGYTF
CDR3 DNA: TGTGCCACCAGCAGAGAGGGGACAGCCTATGGCTACACCTTC

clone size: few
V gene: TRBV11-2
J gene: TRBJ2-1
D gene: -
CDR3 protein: CASSEKLWEGARGEQFF
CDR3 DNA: TGTGCCAGCAGCGAAAAACTCTGGGAGGGGGCCCGGGGTGAGCAGTTCTTC

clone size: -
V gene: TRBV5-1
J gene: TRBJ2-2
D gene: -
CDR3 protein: CASNSKQNTGELFF
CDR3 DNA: TGCGCCAGCAACTCCAAACAGAACACCGGGGAGCTGTTTTTT

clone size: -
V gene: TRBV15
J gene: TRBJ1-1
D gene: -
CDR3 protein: CATSRAGTVNTEAFF
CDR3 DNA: TGTGCCACCAGCAGAGCCGGGACGGTGAACACTGAAGCTTTCTTT

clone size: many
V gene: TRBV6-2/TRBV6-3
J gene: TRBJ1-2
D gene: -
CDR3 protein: CASSSTAGYGYTF
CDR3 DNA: TGTGCCAGCAGTTCGACGGCTGGCTATGGCTACACCTTC

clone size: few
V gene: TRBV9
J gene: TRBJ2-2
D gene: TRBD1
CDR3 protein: CASSRDRAFGGELFF
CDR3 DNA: TGTGCCAGCAGCCGGGACAGGGCTTTCGGCGGGGAGCTGTTTTTT

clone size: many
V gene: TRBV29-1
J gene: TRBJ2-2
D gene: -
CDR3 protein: CSVELDPNTGELFF
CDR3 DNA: TGCAGCGTTGAATTGGACCCGAACACCGGGGAGCTGTTTTTT

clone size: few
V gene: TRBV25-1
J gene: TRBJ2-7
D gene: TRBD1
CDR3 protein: CASHPPGTGAYEQYF
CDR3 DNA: TGTGCCAGCCACCCCCCCGGGACAGGGGCCTACGAGCAGTACTTC

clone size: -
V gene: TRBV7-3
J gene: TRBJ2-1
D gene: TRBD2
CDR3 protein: CASSSGTSVYNEQFF
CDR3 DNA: TGTGCCAGCTCCTCCGGGACTAGCGTTTACAATGAGCAGTTCTTC

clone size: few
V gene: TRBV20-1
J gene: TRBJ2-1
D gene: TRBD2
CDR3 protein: CSARTGGLAGLEQFF
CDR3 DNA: TGCAGTGCTAGGACAGGGGGACTAGCGGGTTTGGAGCAGTTCTTC

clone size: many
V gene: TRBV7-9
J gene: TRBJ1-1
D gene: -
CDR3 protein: CASRLTEGNTEAFF
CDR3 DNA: TGTGCCAGCAGACTAACGGAAGGGAACACTGAAGCTTTCTTT

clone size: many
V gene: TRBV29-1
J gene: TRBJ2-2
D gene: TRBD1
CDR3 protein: CSGDRGNTGELFF
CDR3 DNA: TGCAGCGGCGACAGGGGGAACACCGGGGAGCTGTTTTTT

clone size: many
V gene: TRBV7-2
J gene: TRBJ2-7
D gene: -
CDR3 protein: CASSFTDGEQYF
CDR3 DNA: TGTGCCAGCAGCTTTACCGACGGGGAGCAGTACTTC

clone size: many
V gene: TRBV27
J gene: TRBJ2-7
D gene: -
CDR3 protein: CASSLSFSVYASYEQYF
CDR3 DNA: TGTGCCAGCAGTTTATCCTTCTCGGTTTATGCTTCCTACGAGCAGTACTTC

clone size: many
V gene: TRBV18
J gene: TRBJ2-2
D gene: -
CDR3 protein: CASSGQRDGELFF
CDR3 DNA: TGTGCCAGCTCGGGACAGCGGGACGGGGAGCTGTTTTTT

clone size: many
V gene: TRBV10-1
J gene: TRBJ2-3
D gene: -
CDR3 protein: CASSDSLPGARVTQYF
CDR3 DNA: TGCGCCAGCAGTGATTCACTTCCAGGGGCCCGAGTTACGCAGTATTTT

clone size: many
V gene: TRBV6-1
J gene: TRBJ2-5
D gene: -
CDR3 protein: CASSEMSRGPQETQYF
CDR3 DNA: TGTGCCAGCAGTGAAATGTCGCGGGGGCCCCAAGAGACCCAGTACTTC

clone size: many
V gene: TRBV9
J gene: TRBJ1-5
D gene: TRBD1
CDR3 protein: CASSRTGGEDQPQHF
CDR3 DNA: TGTGCCAGCAGCCGGACAGGGGGAGAGGATCAGCCCCAGCATTTT

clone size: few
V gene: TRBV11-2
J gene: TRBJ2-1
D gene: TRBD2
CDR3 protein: CASSFFPLGLAGDMKSNEQFF
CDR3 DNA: TGTGCCAGCAGCTTTTTTCCCCTAGGACTAGCGGGAGATATGAAGTCGAATGAGCAGTTCTTC

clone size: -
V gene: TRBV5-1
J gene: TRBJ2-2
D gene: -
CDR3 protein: CASRDLKMNTGELFF
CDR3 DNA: TGCGCCAGTAGAGACCTAAAGATGAACACCGGGGAGCTGTTTTTT

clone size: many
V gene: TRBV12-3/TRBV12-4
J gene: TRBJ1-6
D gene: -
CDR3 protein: CASADSAYNSPLHF
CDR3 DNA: TGTGCCAGTGCGGACAGCGCCTATAATTCACCCCTCCACTTT

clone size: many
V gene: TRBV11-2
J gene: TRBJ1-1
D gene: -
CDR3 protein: CASSPRNPGEAFF
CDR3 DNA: TGTGCCAGCAGCCCCAGGAACCCTGGTGAAGCTTTCTTT

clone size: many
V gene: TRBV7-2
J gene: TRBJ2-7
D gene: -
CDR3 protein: CASSFQGHSYEQYF
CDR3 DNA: TGTGCCAGCAGCTTCCAGGGACACTCCTACGAGCAGTACTTC

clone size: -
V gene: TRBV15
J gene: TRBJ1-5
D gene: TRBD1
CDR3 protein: CATSRGGTDNQPQHF
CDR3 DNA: TGTGCCACCAGCAGAGGGGGGACAGACAATCAGCCCCAGCATTTT

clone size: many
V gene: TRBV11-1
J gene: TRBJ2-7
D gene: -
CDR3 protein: CASSLPGRSYEQYF
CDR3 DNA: TGTGCCAGCAGCTTACCGGGACGGTCCTACGAGCAGTACTTC